This T cell receptor beta chain stems from a study of CD8+CD57+ T cells in acquired aplastic anemia. Patients picked for sequencing had shown CD8+CD57+ cell expansion detected by flow cytometry. Blood samples were obtained from patients who had received no prior therapy. TCR beta VDJ combinations and CDR3 sequences were profiled from genomic DNA. TCRdb reanalysed the reads using MiXCR and keeps one entry per CDR3 protein. The sample records about 470,000 distinct CDR3 sequences, around 33% being singletons. V gave up 0 bases and J gave up 2 bases, with 31 bases separating them. Germline loops: CDR1 MGHRA, CDR2 YSYEKL. The CDR3 sequence is 22 residues long.

This clonotype originated in a human donor with aplastic anemia. The sample was sorted CD4+, CD8+, or CD8+CD57+ T cells (not recorded which) from PBMCs. The V and J genes are TRBV4-1 and TRBJ1-2; D may be TRBD1 (5 bases). CDR3 loop: CASSQEIFVSSTARRTNYGYTF. The CDR3 DNA is TGCGCCAGCAGCCAAGAGATCTTCGTCTCTTCGACAGCAAGGCGGACCAACTATGGCTACACCTTC.